This T cell receptor (beta chain) was observed in a study of blood T cell repertoires in COVID-19. Between the trimmed V and J ends, which lost 5 bases and 0 bases, there was a span of 12 bases. The CDR3 contains 15 residues. Germline V gives CDR1 MDHEN, CDR2 SYDVKM. The repertoire was sequenced with immunoSEQ multiplex PCR; TCRdb's copy has only in-frame clones and lacks some. The sample includes about 170,000 clones, about 93% of them seen just once. The sequencing input was peripheral blood. This TCR came from a woman between 50 and 59 years old with acute or convalescent COVID-19. The genes are TRBV28 and TRBJ2-3; perhaps TRBD2 as D (5 bases). CDR3 amino acids: CASSQPSTSTDTQYF. The CDR3 nucleotides are TGTGCCAGCAGTCAACCTAGCACTAGCACAGATACGCAGTATTTT.